This T cell receptor beta chain was recovered during a study of shared clonotypes between healthy human individuals. Evenly divided among several immunoSEQ plates was the genomic DNA of each subset. This table comes from immunoSEQ multiplex PCR, and its TCRdb copy is limited to in-frame clones, with some not included. The data contain about 450,000 clones, roughly 77% of them singletons. Every donor, a Caucasian adult, lived in Nashville, Tennessee. The CDR3 loop spans 11 amino acids. With 5 bases removed from V and 3 bases from J, the gap between germline ends came to 5 bases. The germline V gene has CDR1 SEHNR and CDR2 FQNEAQ (reference sequence).

The specimen sequenced was PBMCs. This TCR came from a woman aged 40 to 50 in good health. Some clones in this sample may be carry-over from other donors' samples. This chain uses TRBV7-9 with TRBJ2-7; no clear D. The CDR3 region is CASSGDYEQYF. The DNA of the CDR3 is TGTGCCAGCAGCGGTGACTACGAGCAGTACTTC.